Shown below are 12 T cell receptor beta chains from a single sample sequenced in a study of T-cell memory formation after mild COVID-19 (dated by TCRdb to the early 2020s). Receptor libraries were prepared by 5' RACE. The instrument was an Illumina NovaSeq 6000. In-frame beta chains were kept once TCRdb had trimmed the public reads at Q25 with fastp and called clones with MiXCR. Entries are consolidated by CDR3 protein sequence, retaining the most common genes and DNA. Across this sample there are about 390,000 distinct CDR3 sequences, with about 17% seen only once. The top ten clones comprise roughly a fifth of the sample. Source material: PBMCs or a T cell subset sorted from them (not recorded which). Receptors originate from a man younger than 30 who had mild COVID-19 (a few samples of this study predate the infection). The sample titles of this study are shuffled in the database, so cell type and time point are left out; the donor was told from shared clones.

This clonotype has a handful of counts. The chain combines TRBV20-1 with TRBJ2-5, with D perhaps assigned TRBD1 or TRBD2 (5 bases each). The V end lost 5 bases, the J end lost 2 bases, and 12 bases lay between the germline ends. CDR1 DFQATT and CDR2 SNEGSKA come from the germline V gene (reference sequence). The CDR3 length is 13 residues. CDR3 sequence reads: CSAPGRNQETQYF. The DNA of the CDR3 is TGCAGTGCTCCGGGACGGAATCAAGAGACCCAGTACTTC.

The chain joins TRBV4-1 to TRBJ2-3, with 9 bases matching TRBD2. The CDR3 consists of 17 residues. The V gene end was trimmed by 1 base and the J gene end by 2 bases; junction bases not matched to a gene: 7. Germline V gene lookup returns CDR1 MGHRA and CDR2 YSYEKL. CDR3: CASSQGRGLAATDTQYF. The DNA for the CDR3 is TGCGCCAGCAGCCAAGGCCGGGGACTAGCTGCCACAGATACGCAGTATTTT.

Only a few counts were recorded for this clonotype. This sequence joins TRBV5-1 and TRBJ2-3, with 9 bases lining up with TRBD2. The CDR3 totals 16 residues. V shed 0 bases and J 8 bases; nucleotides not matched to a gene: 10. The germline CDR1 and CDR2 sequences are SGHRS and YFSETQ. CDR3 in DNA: TGCGCCAGCAGCTTGGCCCCGGGACCGCGGGAGGGTACGCAGTATTTT. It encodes CASSLAPGPREGTQYF.

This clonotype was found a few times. Here the CDR3 DNA reads TGTGCCAGCAGCCACCGCCTTAGCGGGACCGTCACAGATACGCAGTATTTT. Its protein product is CASSHRLSGTVTDTQYF. V gene TRBV3-1 combines with J gene TRBJ2-3; 8 nucleotides agree with TRBD2. CDR1 is LGHDT and CDR2 is YNNKEL in the germline V gene (reference sequence). The CDR3 loop spans 17 amino acids. The V segment lost 3 bases and the J segment 2 bases; nucleotides outside the gene matches: 10.

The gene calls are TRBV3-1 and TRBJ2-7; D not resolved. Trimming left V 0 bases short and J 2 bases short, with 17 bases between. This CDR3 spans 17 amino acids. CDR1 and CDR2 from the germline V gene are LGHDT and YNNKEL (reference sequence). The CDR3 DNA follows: TGTGCCAGCAGCCAAGATACGGAGACGCCATGGGCCTACGAGCAGTACGTC. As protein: CASSQDTETPWAYEQYV.

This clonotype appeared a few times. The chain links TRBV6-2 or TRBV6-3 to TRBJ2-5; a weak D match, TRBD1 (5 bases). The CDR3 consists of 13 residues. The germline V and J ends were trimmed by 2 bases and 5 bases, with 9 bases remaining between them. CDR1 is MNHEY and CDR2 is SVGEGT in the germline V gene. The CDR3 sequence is CASSYGRAETQYF. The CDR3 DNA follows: TGTGCCAGCAGTTACGGCAGGGCTGAGACCCAGTACTTC.

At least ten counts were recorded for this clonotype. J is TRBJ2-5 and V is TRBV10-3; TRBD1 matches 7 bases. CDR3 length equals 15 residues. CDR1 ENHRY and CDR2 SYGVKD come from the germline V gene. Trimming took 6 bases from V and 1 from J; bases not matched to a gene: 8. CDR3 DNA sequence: TGTGCCATCAGGAAACAGGGGAACAGCCAAGAGACCCAGTACTTC. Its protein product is CAIRKQGNSQETQYF.

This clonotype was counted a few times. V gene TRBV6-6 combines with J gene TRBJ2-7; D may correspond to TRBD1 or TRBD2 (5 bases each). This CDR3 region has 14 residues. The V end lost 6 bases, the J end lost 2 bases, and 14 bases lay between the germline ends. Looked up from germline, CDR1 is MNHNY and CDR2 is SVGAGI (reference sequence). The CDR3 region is CASSLGRSTYEQYF. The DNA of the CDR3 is TGTGCCAGCAGCTTGGGACGGTCGACCTACGAGCAGTACTTC.

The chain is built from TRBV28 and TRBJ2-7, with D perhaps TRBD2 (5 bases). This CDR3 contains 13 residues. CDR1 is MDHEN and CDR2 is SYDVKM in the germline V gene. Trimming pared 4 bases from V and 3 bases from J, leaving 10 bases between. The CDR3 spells CASSSAGLYEQYV. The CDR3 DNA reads TGTGCCAGCAGTTCAGCAGGACTCTACGAGCAGTACGTC.

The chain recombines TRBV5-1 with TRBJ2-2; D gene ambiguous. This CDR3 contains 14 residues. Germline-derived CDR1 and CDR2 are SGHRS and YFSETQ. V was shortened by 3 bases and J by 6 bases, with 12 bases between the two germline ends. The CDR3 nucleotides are TGCGCCAGCAGCTCCCTTGACTCAGCCGGGGAGCTGTTTTTT. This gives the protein CASSSLDSAGELFF.

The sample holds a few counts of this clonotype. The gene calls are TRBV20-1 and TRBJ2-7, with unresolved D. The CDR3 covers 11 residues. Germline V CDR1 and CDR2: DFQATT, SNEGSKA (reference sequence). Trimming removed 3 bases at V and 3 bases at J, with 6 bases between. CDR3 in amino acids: CSASRNYEQYV. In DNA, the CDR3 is TGCAGTGCTAGCAGAAACTACGAGCAGTACGTC.

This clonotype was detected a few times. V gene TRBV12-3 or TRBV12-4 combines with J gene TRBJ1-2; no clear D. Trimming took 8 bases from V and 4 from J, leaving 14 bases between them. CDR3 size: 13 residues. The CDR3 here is CASSRQSFYGYTF. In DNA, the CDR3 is TGTGCCAGCTCGCGTCAGAGCTTCTATGGCTACACCTTC.